This section outlines one T cell receptor beta chain sequence together with its context. The antigen is unknown. Germline CDR1 and CDR2: SGHRS and YFSETQ. Trimming removed 3 bases from V and 0 bases from J, with 13 bases in between. The CDR3 covers 16 residues. They isolated at least 6 million PBMCs from each sample. Extracted total RNA amounted to at least 6 micrograms for each sample. The data are from a study of blood T cells in healthy people across ages. Study-level findings and limits: When set beside aged donors, long-lived donors presented more naive CD4+ cells and higher diversity.

It was with a sample-barcoded 5' primer and a J-beta primer mix that a second PCR of about 6 to 12 cycles was run. TCRdb independently ran MiXCR on the 5' RACE reads; one entry per CDR3 protein. The sample records about 1 million distinct CDR3 sequences, under 30% being singletons. This sample was also put to use in a study of T cells of mothers and their children.

Sequencing was carried out using blood. The TCR originated in a girl aged 2-15 years in good health. V usage is TRBV5-1 and J usage is TRBJ1-5; the D gene is possibly TRBD1 (6 bases). This chain's CDR3 is CASSSGAPNSNQPQHF. As DNA, the CDR3 is TGCGCCAGCAGCTCAGGGGCACCGAATAGCAATCAGCCCCAGCATTTT.